The T cell receptor beta chain under discussion was sequenced for a study of blood T cell repertoires in COVID-19. Overall study: COVID-19 samples, acute and convalescent, were from the United States, Italy and Spain.

In germline, CDR1 is SGHRS, CDR2 YFSETQ. After removal of 4 bases from V and 1 base from J, the junction contained 5 bases not matched to a gene. The CDR3 totals 15 residues. Only in-frame clones appear in the TCRdb table, and some are missing; sequencing was by immunoSEQ multiplex PCR. The sample has about 380,000 clones, roughly nine tenths seen once. The genes are TRBV5-1 and TRBJ2-1; 7 bases match TRBD2. This TCR was sampled from a man aged 35-49 years with acute or convalescent COVID-19. Material for sequencing was peripheral blood. CDR3 loop: CASSLERGSYNEQFF. CDR3 in DNA: TGCGCCAGCAGCCTGGAGCGGGGATCCTACAATGAGCAGTTCTTC.